This T cell receptor beta chain originates from a study of post-analysis software for immune sequencing data. For the study at large: The cohort encompassed relapsing-remitting, secondary progressive and progressive-relapsing multiple sclerosis disease courses.

Points from the study as a whole: When patients were compared with controls, about five TRBV segments were more frequent, TRBV5-6, TRBV5-1 and TRBV20-1 among them. Controls' normalized Chao1 diversity significantly exceeded that of multiple sclerosis patients. Co-batched samples clustered tightly together by F measure.

There are 13 residues in the CDR3. Unique molecular identifiers were carried by the TCR beta cDNA libraries. With about 0.95 to 11 million T cells as the source, some 500,000 cDNA molecules resulted. In TCRdb, the PCR reads were re-called with MiXCR into one record per CDR3 protein. The repertoire holds fewer than 550,000 distinct CDR3 sequences, 30% to 40% seen once, with roughly 6% in the top ten. Notes on this clonotype: Antigen specificity is unknown.

The gene calls are TRBV12-3 or TRBV12-4 and TRBJ2-1, with D unresolved. Gene TRBJ2-7 matches the end of the DNA better, so the J call may be wrong. The sequencing input was blood. This clonotype originated in a girl aged 2-17 years with multiple sclerosis. In DNA form, the CDR3 reads TGTGCCAGCAGTCCGACCTCCTACAATGAGCAGTACTTC. Protein sequence: CASSPTSYNEQYF.